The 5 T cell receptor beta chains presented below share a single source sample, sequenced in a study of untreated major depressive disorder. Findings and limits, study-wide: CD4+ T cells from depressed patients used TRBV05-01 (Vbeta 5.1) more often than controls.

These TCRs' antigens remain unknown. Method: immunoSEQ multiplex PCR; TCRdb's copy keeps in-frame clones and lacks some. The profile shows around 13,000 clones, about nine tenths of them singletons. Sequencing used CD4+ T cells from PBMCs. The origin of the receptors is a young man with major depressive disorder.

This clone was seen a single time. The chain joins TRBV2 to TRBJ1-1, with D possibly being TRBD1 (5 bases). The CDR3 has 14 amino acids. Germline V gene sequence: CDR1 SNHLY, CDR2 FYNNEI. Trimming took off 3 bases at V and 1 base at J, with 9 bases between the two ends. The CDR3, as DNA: TGTGCCAGCAGTGAGTTAGGGACGAACACTGAAGCTTTCTTT. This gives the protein CASSELGTNTEAFF.

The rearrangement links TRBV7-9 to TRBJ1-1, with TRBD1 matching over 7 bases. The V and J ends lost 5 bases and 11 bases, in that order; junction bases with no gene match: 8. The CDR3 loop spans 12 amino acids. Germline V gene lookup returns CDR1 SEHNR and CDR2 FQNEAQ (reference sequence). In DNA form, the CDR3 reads TGTGCCAGCAGCACCGAGGGGGCCGGGGCTTTCTTT. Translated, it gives CASSTEGAGAFF.

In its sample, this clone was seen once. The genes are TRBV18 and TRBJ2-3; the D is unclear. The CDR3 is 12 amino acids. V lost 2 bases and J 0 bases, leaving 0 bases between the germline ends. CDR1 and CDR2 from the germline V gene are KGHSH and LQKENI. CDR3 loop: CASSPSTDTQYF. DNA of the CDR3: TGTGCCAGCTCACCAAGCACAGATACGCAGTATTTT.

The CDR3 nucleotides read TGTGCCATCGGGGCAGGGAGAGTTGGGGAGCTGTTTTTT. The encoded protein is CAIGAGRVGELFF. The chain combines TRBV2 with TRBJ2-2, with D perhaps matching TRBD1 or TRBD2 (5 bases each). CDR3 length: 13 amino acids. CDR1 and CDR2 from the germline V gene are SNHLY and FYNNEI. Trimming removed 10 bases at V and 8 bases at J, with 17 bases between.

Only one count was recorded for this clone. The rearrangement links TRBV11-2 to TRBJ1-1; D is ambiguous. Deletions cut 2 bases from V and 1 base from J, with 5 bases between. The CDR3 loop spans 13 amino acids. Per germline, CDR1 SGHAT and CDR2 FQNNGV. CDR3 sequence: CASSLTENTEAFF. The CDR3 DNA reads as TGTGCCAGCAGCTTAACTGAGAACACTGAAGCTTTCTTT.